A single sample gave rise to the 9 T cell receptor beta chains below, sequenced in a study of cytomegalovirus exposure and HLA in healthy donors. Vbeta (60) and Jbeta (13) primers were used in the PCR. Clones were read by immunoSEQ multiplex PCR, and TCRdb kept only the in-frame ones, dropping some. Altogether about 160,000 clones are present, roughly 80% being singletons, with the ten largest covering about 1.3%. Sequencing was done on a sample of PBMCs. These receptors came from a woman aged 45-59 years in good health and CMV-seronegative.

V usage is TRBV9 and J usage is TRBJ2-6, with 9 bases that match TRBD1. Losses at the gene ends were 0 bases for V and 1 base for J; bases not matched to a gene: 8. This CDR3 contains 19 residues. The germline V gene has CDR1 SGDLS and CDR2 YYNGEE. CDR3 in amino acids: CASSVVGGTGSSGANVLTF. DNA of the CDR3: TGTGCCAGCAGCGTAGTTGGGGGGACAGGGTCTTCTGGGGCCAACGTCCTGACTTTC.

This clone was recorded a few times. The chain uses TRBV28 and TRBJ1-2; the D gene is possibly TRBD1 (5 bases). Germline V gives CDR1 MDHEN, CDR2 SYDVKM. Trimming pared 10 bases from V and 4 bases from J, leaving 13 bases between. CDR3 length: 12 amino acids. The CDR3 loop is CATQSRGYGYTF. The CDR3 DNA is TGTGCCACCCAGTCTAGGGGCTATGGCTACACCTTC.

This chain links TRBV6-1 with TRBJ2-4; no reliable D call. Germline V gene data show CDR1 as MNHNS and CDR2 as SASEGT. CDR3 length: 15 amino acids. Trimming left V 10 bases short and J 7 bases short, with 23 bases between. The DNA of the CDR3 is TGTGCCACCCGAACCCCGGGTTCCAAGGATAACATTCAGTACTTC. It translates to CATRTPGSKDNIQYF.

There are a few counts of this clone. The chain combines TRBV6-5 with TRBJ1-5; D is possibly TRBD1 (6 bases). The CDR3 is 16 amino acids. V gave up 4 bases and J gave up 1 base, with 14 bases separating them. Looked up from germline, CDR1 is MNHEY and CDR2 is SVGAGI. In nucleotides, the CDR3 is TGTGCCAGCAGTTCTCACGCACAGGGAAGCAATCAGCCCCAGCATTTT. Translated: CASSSHAQGSNQPQHF.

V usage is TRBV4-3 and J usage is TRBJ2-6, with 8 bases identical to TRBD1. The CDR3 runs 17 residues. V lost 1 base to trimming and J lost 1 base; unmatched junction nucleotides: 3. CDR1 and CDR2 (germline): LGHNA, YSLEER. In nucleotides, the CDR3 is TGCGCCAGCAGCCAAGGGACAGGGTGGTCTGGGGCCAACGTCCTGACTTTC. Protein sequence: CASSQGTGWSGANVLTF.

The rearrangement joins TRBV5-8 to TRBJ2-3; a possible D gene is TRBD1 (5 bases). This CDR3 contains 14 residues. The V end lost 0 bases, the J end lost 8 bases, and 13 bases lay between the germline ends. In germline, CDR1 is SGHTS, CDR2 YDEGEE. The CDR3 sequence is CASSLVQGHSTQYF. In DNA form, the CDR3 reads TGTGCCAGCAGCTTGGTGCAGGGTCATAGTACGCAGTATTTT.

This clone has a handful of counts. This chain joins TRBV5-4 and TRBJ2-7; 7 nucleotides align to TRBD2. V was clipped by 5 bases and J by 10 bases; unmatched bases: 6. This CDR3 contains 11 residues. CDR1 is SGHNT and CDR2 is YYREEE in the germline V gene (reference sequence). The CDR3 DNA sequence: TGTGCCAGCAGTGGAGGGGACTACCAGTACTTC. As protein: CASSGGDYQYF.

This clone was counted between two and nine times. The chain uses TRBV4-3 and TRBJ1-1; possible D gene TRBD1, 5 bases. V was shortened by 1 base and J by 0 bases, with 9 bases between the two germline ends. Germline values: CDR1 LGHNA, CDR2 YSLEER. The CDR3 contains 15 residues. CDR3 loop: CASSQGPGVNTEAFF. CDR3 nucleotides: TGCGCCAGCAGCCAAGGGCCGGGGGTGAACACTGAAGCTTTCTTT.

The gene calls are TRBV7-8 and TRBJ2-1; D remains ambiguous. The CDR3 length is 13 residues. The V end was cut by 5 bases, the J end by 5 bases, with 10 bases between. CDR1 is SGHVS, CDR2 FQNEAQ, per germline. The CDR3 nucleotides read TGTGCCAGCAGCCCTTACAGAAACAATGAGCAGTTCTTC. Protein: CASSPYRNNEQFF.